What follows describes a single TCR beta chain. Sequenced by immunoSEQ multiplex PCR; TCRdb stores in-frame clones only, minus some. Counted here are about 77,000 clones, just under 95% occurring once; the ten biggest clones make up approximately 0.15%. These data originate in a study of human versus mouse CDR3 diversity and MHC coevolution. CDR1 is SGHRS, CDR2 YFSETQ, per germline. The ends were cut back, 0 bases at V and 5 bases at J, with 15 bases in the middle. This CDR3 is built from 15 residues. V and J are TRBV5-1 and TRBJ2-7; a possible D gene is TRBD1 (5 bases). The sample taken for sequencing was naive CD4+ T cells from blood. Subset given: CD45RO-negative CD62L-positive naive CD4 T cells. This TCR was sampled from a person aged 30 to 69 in good health. CDR3 residues: CASSLDGDSVDEQYF. CDR3 nucleotide sequence: TGCGCCAGCAGCTTGGATGGCGACAGTGTCGACGAGCAGTACTTC.